Following are 9 T cell receptor beta chains from one sample sequenced in a study of blood T cell repertoires in COVID-19. The protocol was immunoSEQ multiplex PCR, while the TCRdb copy is restricted to in-frame clones and leaves out a portion. The profile shows about 350,000 clones, approximately 90% of them singletons. The sequenced sample consisted of peripheral blood. These receptors were collected from a woman aged 55-69 years with COVID-19, enrolled during active disease.

The chain recombines TRBV19 with TRBJ1-1, with D tentatively TRBD1 (5 bases). Germline V gene lookup returns CDR1 LNHDA and CDR2 SQIVND (reference sequence). V shed 7 bases and J shed 5 bases, with 20 bases lying between them. The CDR3 spans 15 residues. The CDR3 loop reads CASTSIDTAGTEAFF. CDR3 sequence (DNA): TGTGCCAGTACGAGTATCGATACAGCAGGGACTGAAGCTTTCTTT.

This chain connects TRBV7-2 to TRBJ1-3; 8 bases are a match to TRBD1. Germline loops: CDR1 SGHTA, CDR2 FQGNSA. The CDR3 runs to 16 residues. The trim removed 5 bases at V and 1 base at J, leaving 7 bases unmatched. This chain's CDR3 is CASSGQGQVSGNTIYF. CDR3 nucleotide sequence: TGTGCCAGCAGCGGACAGGGACAAGTGTCTGGAAACACCATATATTTT.

The V gene is TRBV9, the J gene TRBJ2-1; 9 nucleotides agree with TRBD1. The CDR3 length is 15 residues. Losses at the gene ends were 3 bases for V and 3 bases for J; bases not matched to a gene: 4. Germline CDR1 is SGDLS and CDR2 is YYNGEE. The CDR3 here is CASSDRDRVYNEQFF. For the CDR3, the DNA is TGTGCCAGCAGCGATAGGGACAGGGTCTACAATGAGCAGTTCTTC.

V is TRBV18 and J is TRBJ2-1; TRBD2 is a possible D gene (5 bases). The germline CDR1 and CDR2 sequences are KGHSH and LQKENI. The CDR3 is 16 residues long. Trimming took 4 bases from V and 4 from J, leaving 17 bases between them. The CDR3 region is CASSRREGVSYNEQFF. The CDR3 region has the DNA TGTGCCAGCTCACGGCGAGAGGGAGTGTCTTACAATGAGCAGTTCTTC.

The chain carries TRBV2 and TRBJ2-2; 10 nucleotides line up with TRBD1. With V trimmed by 6 bases and J by 4 bases, 5 bases remained unmatched. The length of the CDR3 is 15 residues. The germline V gene has CDR1 SNHLY and CDR2 FYNNEI. The CDR3, as DNA: TGTGCCAGCAGGGCGGGACAGGGGTTCACCGGGGAGCTGTTTTTT. It codes for CASRAGQGFTGELFF.

The chain couples TRBV5-1 to TRBJ1-1, with D maybe TRBD1 (5 bases). The CDR3 length is 15 residues. The germline CDR1 and CDR2 sequences are SGHRS and YFSETQ. The germline V and J ends were trimmed by 3 bases and 0 bases, with 12 bases remaining between them. CDR3 coding DNA: TGCGCCAGCAGCTCCGGGGGACCTTTGAACACTGAAGCTTTCTTT. As protein: CASSSGGPLNTEAFF.

The chain carries TRBV7-6 and TRBJ1-4; no definite D call. The germline gives CDR1 SGHVS, CDR2 FNYEAQ. The CDR3 runs to 15 residues. V was pared by 5 bases and J by 0 bases, with 10 bases between. This CDR3 is CASSRSTATNEKLFF. The CDR3, as DNA: TGTGCCAGCAGCCGATCTACTGCAACTAATGAAAAACTGTTTTTT.

The CDR3 DNA reads TGTGCCAGCAGGGCCCGGGGGAATGAAGCTTTCTTT. Residues: CASRARGNEAFF. This chain links TRBV6-5 with TRBJ1-1; TRBD1 might be the D (5 bases). V was shortened by 6 bases and J by 7 bases, with 12 bases between the two germline ends. CDR1 MNHEY and CDR2 SVGAGI come from the germline V gene. The CDR3 is 12 amino acids.

The genes are TRBV6-6 and TRBJ1-5; 8 bases align to TRBD1. CDR1 and CDR2 from the germline V gene are MNHNY and SVGAGI (reference sequence). The junction had 6 bases not matched to a gene; V was cut back by 5 bases and J by 3 bases. This CDR3 comprises 15 residues. CDR3 protein: CASSPPGQANQPQHF. The CDR3 nucleotides read TGTGCCAGCAGTCCTCCGGGACAGGCCAATCAGCCCCAGCATTTT.